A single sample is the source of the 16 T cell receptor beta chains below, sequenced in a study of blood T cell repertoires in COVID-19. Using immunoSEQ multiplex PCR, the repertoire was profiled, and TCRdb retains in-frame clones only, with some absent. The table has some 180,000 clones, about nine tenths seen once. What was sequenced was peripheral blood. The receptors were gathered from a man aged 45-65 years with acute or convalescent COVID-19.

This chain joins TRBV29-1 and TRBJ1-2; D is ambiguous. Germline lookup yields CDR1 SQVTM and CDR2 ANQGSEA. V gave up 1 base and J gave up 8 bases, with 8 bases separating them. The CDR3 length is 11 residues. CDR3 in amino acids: CSVEVREGYTF. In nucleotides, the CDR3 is TGCAGCGTTGAAGTGCGGGAGGGCTACACCTTC.

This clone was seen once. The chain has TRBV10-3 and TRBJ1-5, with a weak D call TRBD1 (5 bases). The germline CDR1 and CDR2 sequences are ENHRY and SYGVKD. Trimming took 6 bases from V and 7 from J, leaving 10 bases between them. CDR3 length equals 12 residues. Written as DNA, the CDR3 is TGTGCCATCAGGGGGGAGGGACAGCCCCAGCATTTT. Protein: CAIRGEGQPQHF.

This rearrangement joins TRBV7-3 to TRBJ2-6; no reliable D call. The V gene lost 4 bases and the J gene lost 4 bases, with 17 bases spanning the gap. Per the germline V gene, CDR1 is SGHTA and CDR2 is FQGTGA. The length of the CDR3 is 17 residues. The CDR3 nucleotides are TGTGCCAGCAGCTCCCGTCCCGGGTCTGGAGGGGCCAACGTCCTGACTTTC. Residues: CASSSRPGSGGANVLTF.

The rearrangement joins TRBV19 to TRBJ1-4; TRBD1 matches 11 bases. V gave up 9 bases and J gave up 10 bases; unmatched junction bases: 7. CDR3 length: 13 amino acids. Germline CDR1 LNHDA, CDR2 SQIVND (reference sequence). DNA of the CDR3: TGTGCCAGCACTGGACAGGGGGCGGGAAAACTGTTTTTT. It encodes CASTGQGAGKLFF.

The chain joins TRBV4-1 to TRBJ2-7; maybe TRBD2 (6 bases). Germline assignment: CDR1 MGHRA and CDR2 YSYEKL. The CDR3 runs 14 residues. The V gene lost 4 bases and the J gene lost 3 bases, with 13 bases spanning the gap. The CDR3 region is CASSLPGTVYEQYF. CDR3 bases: TGCGCCAGCAGCCTACCCGGGACTGTCTACGAGCAGTACTTC.

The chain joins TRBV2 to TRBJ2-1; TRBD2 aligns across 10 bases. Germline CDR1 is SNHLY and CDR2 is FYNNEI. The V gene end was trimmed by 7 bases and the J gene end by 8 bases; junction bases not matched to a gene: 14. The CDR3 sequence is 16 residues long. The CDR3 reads CASTPLRLAGGDEQFF. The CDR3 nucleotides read TGTGCCAGCACCCCACTTCGACTAGCGGGTGGGGATGAGCAGTTCTTC.

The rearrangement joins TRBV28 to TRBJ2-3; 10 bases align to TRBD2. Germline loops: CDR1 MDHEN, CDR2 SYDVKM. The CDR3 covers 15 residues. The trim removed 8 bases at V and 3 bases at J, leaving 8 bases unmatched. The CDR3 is CASGSGGRMTDTQYF. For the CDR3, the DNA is TGTGCCAGCGGTAGCGGGGGGAGGATGACAGATACGCAGTATTTT.

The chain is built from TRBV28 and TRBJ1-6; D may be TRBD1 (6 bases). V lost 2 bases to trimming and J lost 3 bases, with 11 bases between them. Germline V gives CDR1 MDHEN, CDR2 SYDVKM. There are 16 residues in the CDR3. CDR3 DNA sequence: TGTGCCAGCAGTTTAGCGGGGGGCCGCTATAATTCACCCCTCCACTTT. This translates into CASSLAGGRYNSPLHF. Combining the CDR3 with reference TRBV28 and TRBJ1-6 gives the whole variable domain DVKVTQSSRYLVKRTGEKVFLECVQDMDHENMFWYRQDPGLGLRLIYFSYDVKMKEKGDIPEGYSVSREKKERFSLILESASTNQTSMYLCASSLAGGRYNSPLHFGNGTRLTVT.

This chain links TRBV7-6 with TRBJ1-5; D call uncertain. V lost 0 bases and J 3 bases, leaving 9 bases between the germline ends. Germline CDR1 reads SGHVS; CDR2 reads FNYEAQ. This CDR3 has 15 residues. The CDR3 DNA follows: TGTGCCAGCAGCTTAGCGGGGAGGGACAATCAGCCCCAGCATTTT. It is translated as CASSLAGRDNQPQHF.

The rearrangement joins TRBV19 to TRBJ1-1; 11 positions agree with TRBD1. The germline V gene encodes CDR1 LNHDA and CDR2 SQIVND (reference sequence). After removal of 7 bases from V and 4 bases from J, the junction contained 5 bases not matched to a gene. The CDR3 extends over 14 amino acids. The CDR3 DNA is TGTGCCAGTAAACCGGGACAGGGGGGCACTGAAGCTTTCTTT. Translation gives CASKPGQGGTEAFF.

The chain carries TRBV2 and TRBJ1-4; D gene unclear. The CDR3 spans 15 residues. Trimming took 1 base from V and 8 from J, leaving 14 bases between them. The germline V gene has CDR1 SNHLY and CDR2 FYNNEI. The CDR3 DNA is TGTGCCAGCAGTGAAGTGGGCAGCGGAGGGGAAAAACTGTTTTTT. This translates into CASSEVGSGGEKLFF.

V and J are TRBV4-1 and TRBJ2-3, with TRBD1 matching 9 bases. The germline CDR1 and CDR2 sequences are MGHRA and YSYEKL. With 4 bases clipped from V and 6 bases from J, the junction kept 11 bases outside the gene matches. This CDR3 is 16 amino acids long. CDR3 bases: TGCGCCAGCAGCCCTCCCGGGACAGGGTTTGCGGATACGCAGTATTTT. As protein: CASSPPGTGFADTQYF.

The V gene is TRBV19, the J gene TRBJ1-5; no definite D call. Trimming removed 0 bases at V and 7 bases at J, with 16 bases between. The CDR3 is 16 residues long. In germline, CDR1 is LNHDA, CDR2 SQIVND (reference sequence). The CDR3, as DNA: TGTGCCAGTAGTATAGATCTATTGAAGCTCGGGCAGCCCCAGCATTTT. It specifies CASSIDLLKLGQPQHF.

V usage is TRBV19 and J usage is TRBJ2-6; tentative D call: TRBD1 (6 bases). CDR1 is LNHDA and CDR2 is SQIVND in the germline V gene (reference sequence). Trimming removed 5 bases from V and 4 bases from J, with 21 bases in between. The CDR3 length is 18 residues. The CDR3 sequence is CASSPARDTGLGANVLTF. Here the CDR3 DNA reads TGTGCCAGTAGTCCCGCCCGGGACACTGGTTTAGGGGCCAACGTCCTGACTTTC.

The CDR3 bases are TGCGCCAGCAGCCAAGCAATCGGGTACTCCTACGAGCAGTACTTC. Protein: CASSQAIGYSYEQYF. This rearrangement joins TRBV4-1 to TRBJ2-7; D gene ambiguous. Germline lookup yields CDR1 MGHRA and CDR2 YSYEKL. The CDR3 covers 15 residues. V was shortened by 1 base and J by 0 bases, with 10 bases between the two germline ends.

The chain's CDR3 is CASSQRTGDQPQHF. CDR3 DNA sequence: TGTGCCAGCAGCCAAAGGACAGGGGATCAGCCCCAGCATTTT. The chain has TRBV3-1 (or the pseudogene TRBV3-2) and TRBJ1-5, with TRBD1 matching 9 bases. The CDR3 has 14 residues. Trimming at V came to 2 bases and at J to 5 bases, leaving 1 base not matched to a gene. Germline V gives CDR1 LGHDT, CDR2 YNNKEL (reference sequence).